These 21 T cell receptor beta chains were all obtained from the same sample, sequenced in a study of human T cells and chemical hapten exposure. TCRdb re-called the RACE reads with MiXCR, one entry per CDR3 protein. The sample yields around 200,000 distinct CDR3 sequences, roughly 30% seen once. The time point: pre-sensitization, week 0. Treatment indicated: therapeutic diphenylcyclopropenone sensitization with weekly scalp DPC. Sequencing was performed on whole blood, taken in connection with sensitization to the hapten diphenylcyclopropenone (DPC). The source is a woman in her twenties or thirties with alopecia areata. Some clones in this sample may be carry-over from other donors' samples.

The V gene is TRBV28, the J gene TRBJ1-4; D gene uncertain. The CDR3 is 15 residues long. The V gene lost 5 bases and the J gene lost 3 bases, with 13 bases spanning the gap. Per germline, CDR1 MDHEN and CDR2 SYDVKM. CDR3 DNA sequence: TGTGCCAGCAGTAGTTCAGCTACCTCTAATGAAAAACTGTTTTTT. Translation: CASSSSATSNEKLFF.

As to this clonotype: The germline gene is not matched at one end of the junction; a read error may be the cause. The gene calls are TRBV5-1 and TRBJ2-1; no reliable D call. Germline V gene sequence: CDR1 SGHRS, CDR2 YFSETQ. The CDR3 has 15 amino acids. This CDR3 reads CASSADRASYNEQLF. The CDR3 DNA follows: TGCGCCAGCAGTGCCGACCGAGCGTCCTACAATGAGCAGCTCTTC.

The gene calls are TRBV4-2 and TRBJ1-6; no clear D gene. This CDR3 region has 14 residues. Trimming stripped 0 bases from V and 10 bases from J, with 10 bases between. Germline V lookup: CDR1 LGHNA, CDR2 YNFKEQ. CDR3 bases: TGTGCCAGCAGCCAAGATAAACTCAGGTCACCCCTCCACTTT. This gives the protein CASSQDKLRSPLHF.

This clonotype was found a few times. The chain couples TRBV18 to TRBJ2-1; 16 nucleotides match TRBD2. CDR1 is KGHSH, CDR2 LQKENI, per germline. J was trimmed by 10 bases and V by 2 bases; bases with no gene match: 8. This CDR3 is built from 17 residues. The CDR3 spells CASSPSGLAGGPGEQFF. In nucleotides, the CDR3 is TGTGCCAGCTCACCATCGGGACTAGCGGGAGGGCCTGGAGAGCAGTTCTTC.

The sample holds many counts of this clonotype. This chain links TRBV5-1 with TRBJ2-7, with 12 bases identical to TRBD2. With V trimmed by 4 bases and J by 6 bases, 5 bases remained unmatched. The CDR3 is 14 residues long. Germline assignment: CDR1 SGHRS and CDR2 YFSETQ. CDR3 sequence: CASSEGLAGVEQYF. CDR3 in DNA: TGCGCCAGCAGCGAGGGACTAGCGGGTGTCGAGCAGTACTTC.

V is TRBV29-1 and J is TRBJ1-1, with D possibly being TRBD1 (5 bases). This CDR3 has 13 amino acids. Germline CDR1 is SQVTM and CDR2 is ANQGSEA. V was trimmed by 7 bases and J by 5 bases, leaving 17 bases between them. CDR3: CSAAKGSGTEAFF. In DNA, the CDR3 is TGCAGCGCCGCAAAGGGGAGTGGAACTGAAGCTTTCTTT.

The chain joins TRBV28 to TRBJ1-2; no reliable D call. Trimming took off 2 bases at V and 4 bases at J, with 11 bases between the two ends. Germline CDR1 and CDR2: MDHEN and SYDVKM. The CDR3 covers 14 residues. The CDR3 nucleotides are TGTGCCAGCAGTTTAGCCGGAACTATCTATGGCTACACCTTC. The encoded protein is CASSLAGTIYGYTF.

The V gene is TRBV5-1, the J gene TRBJ2-7; D gene unclear. This CDR3 is 14 amino acids long. The V gene lost 4 bases and the J gene lost 2 bases, with 13 bases spanning the gap. CDR1 and CDR2 (germline): SGHRS, YFSETQ. CDR3 in DNA: TGCGCCAGCAGCCCCCCGGACGCACCCTACGAGCAGTACTTC. Translation gives CASSPPDAPYEQYF.

This clonotype was picked up a small number of times. The CDR3 nucleotides read TGTGCCAGCAGCCCACAGGACAGGGGGCTGGTTGGCTACACCTTC. Encoded protein: CASSPQDRGLVGYTF. The V call is TRBV28, the J call TRBJ1-2; 11 nucleotides match TRBD1. This CDR3 region has 15 residues. Trimming at V came to 6 bases and at J to 7 bases, leaving 10 bases not matched to a gene. Germline V lookup: CDR1 MDHEN, CDR2 SYDVKM.

The table lists this clonotype with a few counts. The CDR3, as DNA: TGTGCCAGCAGCCGCGGGGGGGCGCGTGAAAAACTGTTTTTT. Translated, it gives CASSRGGAREKLFF. The chain links TRBV7-9 to TRBJ1-4; TRBD1 might be the D (6 bases). Germline CDR1 SEHNR, CDR2 FQNEAQ (reference sequence). V lost 5 bases to trimming and J lost 7 bases, with 14 bases between them. The CDR3 contains 14 residues.

A note on this clonotype: Possible read error: a much larger clone is one base away. The chain has TRBV29-1 and TRBJ2-5, with D hard to call. CDR3 length equals 13 residues. The germline V and J ends were trimmed by 4 bases and 1 base, with 10 bases remaining between them. From germline, CDR1 is SQVTM and CDR2 ANQGSEA. Here the CDR3 DNA reads TGCAGCGTTGCGATGAGTAGCCAAGAGACCCAGTACTTC. It is translated as CSVAMSSQETQYF.

Regarding this clonotype: The conserved closing phenylalanine or tryptophan is absent in this CDR3, likely reflecting a read error. The chain uses TRBV10-3 and TRBJ2-7, with D perhaps matching TRBD2 (5 bases). The CDR3 covers 11 residues. Germline values: CDR1 ENHRY, CDR2 SYGVKD. Trimming pared 6 bases from V and 4 bases from J, leaving 7 bases between. The CDR3 nucleotides read TGTGCCATCAGGAGGGAGTACGAGCAGTACCTC. Its translation is CAIRREYEQYL.

CDR3 nucleotide sequence: TGCAGTGCTAAAACCGGGTCCCCAGGAGGTTACGAGCAGTACTTC. This translates into CSAKTGSPGGYEQYF. The chain recombines TRBV20-1 with TRBJ2-7, with a possible D match to TRBD2 (5 bases). CDR3 length: 15 amino acids. Trimming pared 4 bases from V and 4 bases from J, leaving 20 bases between. Germline CDR1 DFQATT, CDR2 SNEGSKA (reference sequence).

The chain employs TRBV3-1 and TRBJ1-6; 8 bases line up with TRBD1. Trimming cost V 5 bases and J 7 bases; bases outside gene matches: 7. Looked up from germline, CDR1 is LGHDT and CDR2 is YNNKEL (reference sequence). The CDR3 is 15 residues long. CDR3 bases: TGTGCCAGCAGCATAAAGACAGGGGCCAATTCACCCCTCCACTTT. Translation gives CASSIKTGANSPLHF.

The chain combines TRBV30 with TRBJ1-2; D gene ambiguous. V lost 5 bases and J lost 0, with 4 bases in between. Germline V gene sequence: CDR1 GTSNPN, CDR2 SVGIG (reference sequence). This CDR3 contains 11 residues. The CDR3 DNA follows: TGTGCCTGGGCTACTAACTATGGCTACACCTTC. This translates into CAWATNYGYTF. The full variable domain, with the rest looked up from reference TRBV30 and TRBJ1-2, is SQTIHQWPATLVQPVGSPLSLECTVEGTSNPNLYWYRQAAGRGLQLLFYSVGIGQISSEVPQNLSASRPQDRQFILSSKKLLLSDSGFYLCAWATNYGYTFGSGTRLTVV.

The chain has TRBV7-2 and TRBJ2-5, with 8 bases matching TRBD1. Germline trimming cut 5 bases from V and 3 bases from J; bases unmatched to any gene: 2. Germline V gene sequence: CDR1 SGHTA, CDR2 FQGNSA. The CDR3 sequence is 13 residues long. CDR3 nucleotide sequence: TGTGCCAGCAGCCGGGGACAGGAAGAGACCCAGTACTTC. This sequence encodes CASSRGQEETQYF.

The chain links TRBV6-2 or TRBV6-3 to TRBJ2-1, with TRBD1 as a possible D gene (6 bases). CDR1 is MNHEY and CDR2 is SVGEGT in the germline V gene. The CDR3 consists of 15 residues. V gave up 2 bases and J gave up 3 bases, with 11 bases separating them. This CDR3 reads CASSYRQGFYNEQFF. CDR3 nucleotides: TGTGCCAGCAGTTACCGCCAGGGGTTCTACAATGAGCAGTTCTTC.

This clonotype was counted a few times. The chain couples TRBV10-3 to TRBJ1-5; the D gene is possibly TRBD1 (5 bases). Trimming took 5 bases from V and 3 from J, leaving 8 bases between them. This CDR3 contains 13 residues. Germline V CDR1 and CDR2: ENHRY, SYGVKD. CDR3 protein: CAISLGTNQPQHF. The CDR3, as DNA: TGTGCCATCAGTTTAGGGACCAATCAGCCCCAGCATTTT.

V usage is TRBV7-2 and J usage is TRBJ1-6; D might be TRBD1 (6 bases). Trimming removed 0 bases from V and 7 bases from J, with 10 bases in between. The CDR3 spans 15 residues. Looked up from germline, CDR1 is SGHTA and CDR2 is FQGNSA. The CDR3: CASSLARTVNSPLHF. The CDR3 DNA follows: TGTGCCAGCAGCTTAGCGAGGACAGTGAATTCACCCCTCCACTTT.

This clonotype came up many times. The V call is TRBV7-2, the J call TRBJ1-5; no definite D call. Germline lookup yields CDR1 SGHTA and CDR2 FQGNSA. Between the trimmed V and J ends, which lost 5 bases and 7 bases, there was a span of 15 bases. The CDR3 spans 14 residues. The CDR3 reads CASSPRRLSQPQHF. The CDR3 region has the DNA TGTGCCAGCAGCCCCCGCAGGCTGAGCCAGCCCCAGCATTTT.

This clonotype was seen a few times. This rearrangement joins TRBV20-1 to TRBJ2-7; 8 bases are shared with TRBD1. The J segment lost 5 bases and the V segment lost 3 bases, leaving 3 bases of the junction unmatched. Per the germline V gene, CDR1 is DFQATT and CDR2 is SNEGSKA (reference sequence). The CDR3 covers 12 residues. For the CDR3, the DNA is TGCAGTGCTAGGGACAGGGTCCACGAGCAGTACTTC. It specifies CSARDRVHEQYF.